This entry is about one T cell receptor (beta chain). Its antigen is undetermined. Multiplex touch-down PCR with TRB-A/B primers amplified rearranged V-D-J TRB sequences. TCRdb processed the multiplex PCR reads anew with MiXCR; each CDR3 protein has one entry. The table lists some 6,000 distinct CDR3 sequences, about 19% of them singletons. The template was genomic DNA from peripheral blood, not RNA. V trimming: 7 bases; J trimming: 8 bases; junction bases outside the gene matches: 10. The CDR3 covers 13 residues. Germline CDR1 reads SNHLY; CDR2 reads FYNNEI. This record belongs to a study of T cell repertoires in aging, cancer and after chemotherapy. Study details: Six age groups, ranging from 30 or younger to 70 or older, included the donors. Whole-study results and caveats: Across the chemotherapy interval, each cancer cohort showed higher median generation probability, suggesting thymic rebound. Immunological memory after chemotherapy cannot be judged from the repertoire data. In cancer patients, declining TCR diversity with age involved lost richness and lost evenness.

The sequencing sample was made of blood. This clonotype was sampled from a human donor with a blood cancer. J is TRBJ1-2 and V is TRBV2, with 7 bases aligning to TRBD1. The CDR3 spells CASIIDRAQGYTF. CDR3 nucleotide sequence: TGTGCCAGCATCATAGACAGGGCGCAAGGCTACACCTTC.